Sequencing of this TCR beta chain was carried out in a study of T cell repertoires in cytomegalovirus infection. For the study at large: Indications of both CMV infection and matching HLA type were provided by public TCR beta signatures.

General study points: Using cumulative public TCR beta family frequency, the authors identified those who carried CMV together with the relevant HLA. Clonotype analysis showed dominance of the ex vivo response by HLA-C-restricted CMV-specific TCR beta clonotypes.

V lost 4 bases to trimming and J lost 5 bases; unmatched junction nucleotides: 7. The germline V gene encodes CDR1 SGHVS and CDR2 FNYEAQ. This CDR3 contains 14 residues. TCRdb independently ran MiXCR on the reads; one entry per CDR3 protein. The repertoire includes around 490,000 distinct CDR3 sequences, around 27% of them detected once, and under 15% sits in the top ten. As for this clonotype: Its antigen is not known.

The origin of this receptor is a human donor in good health (CMV status not recorded). Some clones in this sample may be carry-over from other donors' samples. Sequenced input: PBMCs. The chain joins TRBV7-6 to TRBJ2-5, with 7 bases fitting TRBD2. The CDR3 bases are TGTGCCAGCAGCTCACGACTAGCCGGGGAGACCCAGTACTTC. Translating it yields CASSSRLAGETQYF.